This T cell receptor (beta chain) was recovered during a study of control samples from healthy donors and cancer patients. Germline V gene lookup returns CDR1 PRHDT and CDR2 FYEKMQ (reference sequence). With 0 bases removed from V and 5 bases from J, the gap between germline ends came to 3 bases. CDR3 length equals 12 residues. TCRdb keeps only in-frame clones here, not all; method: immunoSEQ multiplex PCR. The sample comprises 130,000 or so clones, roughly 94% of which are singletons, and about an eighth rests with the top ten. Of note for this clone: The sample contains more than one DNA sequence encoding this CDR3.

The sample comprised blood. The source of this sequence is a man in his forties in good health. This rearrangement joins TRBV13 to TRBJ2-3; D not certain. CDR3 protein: CASSLGGDTQYF. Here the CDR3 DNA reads TGTGCCAGCAGCTTAGGGGGAGATACGCAGTATTTT.